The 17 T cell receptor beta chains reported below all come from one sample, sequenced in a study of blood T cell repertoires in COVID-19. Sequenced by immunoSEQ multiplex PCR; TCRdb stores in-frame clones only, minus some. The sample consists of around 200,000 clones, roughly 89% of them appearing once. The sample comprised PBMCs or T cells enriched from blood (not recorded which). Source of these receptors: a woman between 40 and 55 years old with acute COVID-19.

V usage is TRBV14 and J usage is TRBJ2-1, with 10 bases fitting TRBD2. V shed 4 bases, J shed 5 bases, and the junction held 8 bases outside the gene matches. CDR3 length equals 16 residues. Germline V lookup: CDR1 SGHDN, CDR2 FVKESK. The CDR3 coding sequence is TGTGCCAGCAGCCCATCGGGACTAGCGAGCAACAATGAGCAGTTCTTC. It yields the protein CASSPSGLASNNEQFF.

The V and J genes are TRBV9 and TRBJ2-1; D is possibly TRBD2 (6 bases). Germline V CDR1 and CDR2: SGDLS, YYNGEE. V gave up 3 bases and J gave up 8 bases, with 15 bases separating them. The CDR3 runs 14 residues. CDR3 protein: CASSARLGRDEQFF. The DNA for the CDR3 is TGTGCCAGCAGCGCGCGACTAGGTAGGGATGAGCAGTTCTTC.

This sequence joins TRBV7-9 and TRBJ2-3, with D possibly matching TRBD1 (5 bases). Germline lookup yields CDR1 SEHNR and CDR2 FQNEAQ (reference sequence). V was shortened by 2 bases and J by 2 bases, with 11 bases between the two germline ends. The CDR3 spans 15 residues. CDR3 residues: CASSLRQTNTDTQYF. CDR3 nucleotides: TGTGCCAGCAGCTTAAGACAGACGAACACAGATACGCAGTATTTT.

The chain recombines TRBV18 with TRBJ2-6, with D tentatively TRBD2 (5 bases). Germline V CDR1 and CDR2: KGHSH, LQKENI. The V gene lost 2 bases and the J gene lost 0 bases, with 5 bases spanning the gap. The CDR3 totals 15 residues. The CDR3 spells CASSPGSSGANVLTF. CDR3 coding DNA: TGTGCCAGCTCACCAGGGAGCTCTGGGGCCAACGTCCTGACTTTC.

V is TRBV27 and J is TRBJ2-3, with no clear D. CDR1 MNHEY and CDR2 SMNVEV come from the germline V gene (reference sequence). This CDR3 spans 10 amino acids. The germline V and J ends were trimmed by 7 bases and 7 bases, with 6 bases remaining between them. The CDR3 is CASTRHTQYF. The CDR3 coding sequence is TGTGCCAGCACCCGTCATACGCAGTATTTT.

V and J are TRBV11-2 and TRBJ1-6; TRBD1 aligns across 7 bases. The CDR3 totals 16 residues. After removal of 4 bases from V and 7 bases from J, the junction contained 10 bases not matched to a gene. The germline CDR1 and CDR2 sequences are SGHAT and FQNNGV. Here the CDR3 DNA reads TGTGCCAGCAGCTCCTCCAAGACAGGGTTCAATTCACCCCTCCACTTT. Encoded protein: CASSSSKTGFNSPLHF.

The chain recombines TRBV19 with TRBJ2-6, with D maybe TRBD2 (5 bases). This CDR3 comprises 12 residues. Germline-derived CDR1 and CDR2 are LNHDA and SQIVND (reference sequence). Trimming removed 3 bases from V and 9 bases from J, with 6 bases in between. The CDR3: CASSIRDNVLTF. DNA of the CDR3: TGTGCCAGTAGTATTCGGGACAACGTCCTGACTTTC.

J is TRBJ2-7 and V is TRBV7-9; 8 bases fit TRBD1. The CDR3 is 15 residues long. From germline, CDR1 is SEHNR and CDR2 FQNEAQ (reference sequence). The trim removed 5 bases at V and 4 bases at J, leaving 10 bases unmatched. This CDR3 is CASSPMTGVSYEQYF. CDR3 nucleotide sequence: TGTGCCAGCAGCCCAATGACAGGGGTTTCTTACGAGCAGTACTTC.

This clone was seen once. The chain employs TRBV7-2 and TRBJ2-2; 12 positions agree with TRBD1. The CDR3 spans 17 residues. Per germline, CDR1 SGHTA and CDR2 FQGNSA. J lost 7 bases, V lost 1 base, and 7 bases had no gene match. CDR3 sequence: CASSLVLGQGAIGELFF. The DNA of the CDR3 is TGTGCCAGCAGCTTAGTTTTGGGACAGGGGGCGATCGGGGAGCTGTTTTTT. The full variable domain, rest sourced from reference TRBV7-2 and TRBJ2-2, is GAGVSQSPSNKVTEKGKDVELRCDPISGHTALYWYRQSLGQGLEFLIYFQGNSAPDKSGLPSDRFSAERTGGSVSTLTIQRTQQEDSAVYLCASSLVLGQGAIGELFFGEGSRLTVL.

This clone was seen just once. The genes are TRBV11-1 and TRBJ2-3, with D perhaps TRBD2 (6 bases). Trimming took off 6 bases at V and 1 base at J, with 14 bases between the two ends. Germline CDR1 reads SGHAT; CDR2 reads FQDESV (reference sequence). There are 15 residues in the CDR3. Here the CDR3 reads CASRPGGPGTDTQYF. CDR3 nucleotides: TGTGCCAGCAGACCCGGAGGGCCGGGCACAGATACGCAGTATTTT.

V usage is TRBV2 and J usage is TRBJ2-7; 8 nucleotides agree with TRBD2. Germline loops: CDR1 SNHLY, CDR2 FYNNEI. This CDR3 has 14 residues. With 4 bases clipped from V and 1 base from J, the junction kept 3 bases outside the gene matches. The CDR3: CASSVTSASYEQYF. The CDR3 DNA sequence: TGTGCCAGCAGTGTGACTAGCGCGTCCTACGAGCAGTACTTC.

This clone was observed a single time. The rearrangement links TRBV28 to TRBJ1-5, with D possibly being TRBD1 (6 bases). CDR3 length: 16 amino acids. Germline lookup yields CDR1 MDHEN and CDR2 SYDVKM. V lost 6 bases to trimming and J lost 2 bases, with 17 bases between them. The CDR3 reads CASSRRGAKGNQPQHF. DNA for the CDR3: TGTGCCAGCAGCAGACGGGGGGCAAAGGGCAATCAGCCCCAGCATTTT.

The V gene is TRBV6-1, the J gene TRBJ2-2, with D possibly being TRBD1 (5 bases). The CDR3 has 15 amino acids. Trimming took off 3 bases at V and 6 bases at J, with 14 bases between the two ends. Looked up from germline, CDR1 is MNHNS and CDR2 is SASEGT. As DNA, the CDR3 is TGTGCCAGCAGTGATCCTGGACATAGGCCCGGGGAGCTGTTTTTT. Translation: CASSDPGHRPGELFF.

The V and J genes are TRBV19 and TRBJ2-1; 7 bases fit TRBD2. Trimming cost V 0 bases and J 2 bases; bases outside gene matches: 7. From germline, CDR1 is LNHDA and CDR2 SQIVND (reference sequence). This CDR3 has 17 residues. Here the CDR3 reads CASSIDDLAVTYNEQFF. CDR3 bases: TGTGCCAGTAGTATAGACGATCTAGCGGTAACCTACAATGAGCAGTTCTTC.

CDR3 residues: CSASTGGGYEQYF. The CDR3 nucleotides read TGCAGTGCGAGTACAGGGGGCGGCTACGAGCAGTACTTC. The chain has TRBV20-1 and TRBJ2-7; 9 bases are shared with TRBD1. The CDR3 extends over 13 amino acids. Germline V lookup: CDR1 DFQATT, CDR2 SNEGSKA (reference sequence). The junction had 6 bases not matched to a gene; V was cut back by 6 bases and J by 3 bases.

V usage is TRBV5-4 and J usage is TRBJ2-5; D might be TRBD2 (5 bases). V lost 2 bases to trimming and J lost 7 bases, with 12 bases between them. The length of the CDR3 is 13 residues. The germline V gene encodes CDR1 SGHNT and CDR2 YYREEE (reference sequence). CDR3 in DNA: TGTGCCAGCAGCTTAGACTATGAGGGGACCCAGTACTTC. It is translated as CASSLDYEGTQYF.

The chain's CDR3 is CASDFGGTPEAFF. DNA for the CDR3: TGTGCCAGCGACTTCGGGGGGACGCCTGAAGCTTTCTTT. V usage is TRBV18 and J usage is TRBJ1-1; maybe TRBD1 (5 bases). CDR1 KGHSH and CDR2 LQKENI come from the germline V gene. CDR3 length: 13 residues. Trimming removed 8 bases from V and 6 bases from J, with 16 bases in between.